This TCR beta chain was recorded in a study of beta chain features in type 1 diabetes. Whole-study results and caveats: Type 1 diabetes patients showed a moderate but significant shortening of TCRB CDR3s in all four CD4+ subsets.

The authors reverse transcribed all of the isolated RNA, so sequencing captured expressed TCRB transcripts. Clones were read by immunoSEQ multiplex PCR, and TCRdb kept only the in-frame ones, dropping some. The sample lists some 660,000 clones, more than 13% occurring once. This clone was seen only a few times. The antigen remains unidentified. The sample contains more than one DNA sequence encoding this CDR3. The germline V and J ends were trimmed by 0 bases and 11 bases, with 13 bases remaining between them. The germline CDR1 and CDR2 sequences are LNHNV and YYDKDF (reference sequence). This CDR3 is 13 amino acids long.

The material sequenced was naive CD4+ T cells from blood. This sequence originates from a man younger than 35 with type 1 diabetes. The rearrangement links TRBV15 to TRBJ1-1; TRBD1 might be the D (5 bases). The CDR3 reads CATSRDLGEEAFF. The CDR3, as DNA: TGTGCCACCAGCAGAGATCTGGGGGAAGAGGCTTTCTTT.